Below, 29 T cell receptor beta chains from the same sample are listed, as sequenced in a study of blood T cell repertoires in COVID-19. The table came from immunoSEQ multiplex PCR; TCRdb's copy has only in-frame clones and leaves some out. Of 55,000 to 85,000 clones in the sample, about 73% were seen once. The sample taken for sequencing was peripheral blood. Every receptor here comes from a man in his sixties with acute or convalescent COVID-19.

The rearrangement joins TRBV6-5 to TRBJ2-2; D might be TRBD2 (5 bases). Germline lookup yields CDR1 MNHEY and CDR2 SVGAGI. V was clipped by 8 bases and J by 3 bases, with 13 bases between them. The CDR3 length is 14 residues. The CDR3 here is CASAQSSYTGELFF. The CDR3 nucleotides are TGTGCCAGCGCCCAATCTAGCTACACCGGGGAGCTGTTTTTT.

The chain employs TRBV30 and TRBJ1-3; D is unclear. Trimming stripped 3 bases from V and 0 bases from J, with 6 bases between. The V gene's germline CDR1 is GTSNPN and CDR2 SVGIG (reference sequence). The CDR3 has 13 residues. The CDR3 reads CAWRPSSGNTIYF. The CDR3, as DNA: TGTGCCTGGAGACCGAGCTCTGGAAACACCATATATTTT.

This rearrangement joins TRBV15 to TRBJ2-2, with D uncertain. Germline V gene lookup returns CDR1 LNHNV and CDR2 YYDKDF (reference sequence). This CDR3 region has 14 residues. V was clipped by 8 bases and J by 0 bases, with 10 bases between them. The CDR3 sequence: CATSHRPNTGELFF. CDR3 nucleotide sequence: TGTGCCACCTCTCACAGACCGAACACCGGGGAGCTGTTTTTT. Filled out from reference TRBV15 and TRBJ2-2, the complete variable domain reads DAMVIQNPRYQVTQFGKPVTLSCSQTLNHNVMYWYQQKSSQAPKLLFHYYDKDFNNEADTPDNFQSRRPNTSFCFLDIRSPGLGDTAMYLCATSHRPNTGELFFGEGSRLTVL.

This clone has at least ten counts. V gene TRBV4-1 combines with J gene TRBJ2-6, with D possibly TRBD1 on 6 matching bases. V lost 0 bases and J lost 2, with 14 bases in between. Germline V gene data show CDR1 as MGHRA and CDR2 as YSYEKL. The CDR3 has 18 amino acids. The CDR3 nucleotides are TGCGCCAGCAGCCAAGATCGTAGCAGGGGCACTGGGGCCAACGTCCTGACTTTC. This gives the protein CASSQDRSRGTGANVLTF.

The chain uses TRBV12-3 or TRBV12-4 and TRBJ1-3, with D possibly matching TRBD1 (6 bases). The CDR3 totals 13 residues. Trimming removed 7 bases at V and 2 bases at J, with 9 bases between. The CDR3 here is CASTRTAGNTIYF. CDR3 coding DNA: TGTGCCAGCACCCGGACAGCTGGAAACACCATATATTTT.

This clone has just a few counts. The gene calls are TRBV7-9 and TRBJ2-2; D uncertain. The CDR3 sequence is 12 residues long. CDR1 SEHNR and CDR2 FQNEAQ come from the germline V gene (reference sequence). The V end lost 3 bases, the J end lost 5 bases, and 4 bases lay between the germline ends. The CDR3 region has the DNA TGTGCCAGCAGCTTTCGGACCGGGGAGCTGTTTTTT. As protein: CASSFRTGELFF.

The CDR3 is CAISYGGQSSGNTIYF. The CDR3 bases are TGTGCCATCAGTTATGGCGGACAGAGCTCTGGAAACACCATATATTTT. The chain carries TRBV10-3 and TRBJ1-3; the D gene is possibly TRBD1 (6 bases). The germline V gene encodes CDR1 ENHRY and CDR2 SYGVKD. The germline V and J ends were trimmed by 5 bases and 0 bases, with 14 bases remaining between them. The CDR3 runs to 16 residues.

This chain joins TRBV3-1 (or the pseudogene TRBV3-2) and TRBJ2-5, with D perhaps TRBD2 (7 bases). The CDR3 runs 17 residues. V lost 0 bases, J lost 9 bases, and 23 bases lay in between. In germline, CDR1 is LGHDT, CDR2 YNNKEL (reference sequence). CDR3 DNA sequence: TGTGCCAGCAGCCAAGACCTCCTGGGAGGGGGGGTAGGGTCCCAGTACTTC. Amino acid sequence: CASSQDLLGGGVGSQYF.

The chain employs TRBV19 and TRBJ2-3; 7 positions match TRBD1. CDR1 LNHDA and CDR2 SQIVND come from the germline V gene (reference sequence). V shed 6 bases and J 2 bases; nucleotides not matched to a gene: 8. The CDR3 spans 15 residues. In nucleotides, the CDR3 is TGTGCCAGTAGCCTCCGGGACAGCCACACAGATACGCAGTATTTT. Translating gives CASSLRDSHTDTQYF.

The V and J genes are TRBV29-1 and TRBJ1-1, with D possibly TRBD1 on 5 matching bases. Trimming stripped 7 bases from V and 5 bases from J, with 17 bases between. Germline V gene lookup returns CDR1 SQVTM and CDR2 ANQGSEA. This CDR3 region has 13 residues. Written as DNA, the CDR3 is TGCAGCGCCGGTGAGGGGCGGGAGACTGAAGCTTTCTTT. Its translation is CSAGEGRETEAFF.

The chain has TRBV24-1 and TRBJ2-1; TRBD2 agrees at 10 bases. The germline gives CDR1 KGHDR, CDR2 SFDVKD. The V segment lost 7 bases and the J segment 5 bases; nucleotides outside the gene matches: 10. This CDR3 is 16 amino acids long. The CDR3 loop reads CATSYSGRAGNNEQFF. CDR3 DNA sequence: TGTGCCACCAGCTACAGCGGGAGGGCCGGGAACAATGAGCAGTTCTTC.

The V call is TRBV7-8, the J call TRBJ2-7; D gene unclear. Trimming took off 1 base at V and 3 bases at J, with 7 bases between the two ends. CDR3 size: 13 residues. The V gene's germline CDR1 is SGHVS and CDR2 FQNEAQ. CDR3 residues: CASSLGQYYEQYF. The CDR3 nucleotides read TGTGCCAGCAGCTTAGGCCAGTACTACGAGCAGTACTTC.

The V and J genes are TRBV5-4 and TRBJ2-3; no definite D call. Trimming took 0 bases from V and 0 from J, leaving 8 bases between them. Germline values: CDR1 SGHNT, CDR2 YYREEE (reference sequence). There are 15 residues in the CDR3. CDR3 coding DNA: TGTGCCAGCAGCTTGGAACCAGCGAGCACAGATACGCAGTATTTT. Amino acid sequence: CASSLEPASTDTQYF.

The chain recombines TRBV6-5 with TRBJ1-2; 9 positions match TRBD1. The J segment lost 8 bases and the V segment lost 0 bases, leaving 10 bases of the junction unmatched. The germline V gene has CDR1 MNHEY and CDR2 SVGAGI. The CDR3 covers 16 residues. CDR3 bases: TGTGCCAGCAGTTACTCGAAGGGACAGGGTATGATCGGCTACACCTTC. This translates into CASSYSKGQGMIGYTF.

Concerning this clone itself: The same CDR3 arises from other DNA sequences in this sample as well. The chain links TRBV3-1 (or the pseudogene TRBV3-2) to TRBJ2-1; D gene unclear. There are 15 residues in the CDR3. With 0 bases removed from V and 1 base from J, the gap between germline ends came to 7 bases. Germline lookup yields CDR1 LGHDT and CDR2 YNNKEL (reference sequence). The CDR3 loop reads CASSQDASSYNEQFF. CDR3 nucleotide sequence: TGTGCCAGCAGCCAAGATGCCAGTTCCTACAATGAGCAGTTCTTC.

V is TRBV30 and J is TRBJ2-7; tentatively, D is TRBD1 (5 bases). This CDR3 spans 13 amino acids. Germline V CDR1 and CDR2: GTSNPN, SVGIG (reference sequence). V was cut by 0 bases and J by 3 bases, with 9 bases left in between. CDR3 DNA: TGTGCCTGGAGTGTTCAGGGTCTCTACGAGCAGTACTTC. This sequence encodes CAWSVQGLYEQYF.

This chain joins TRBV19 and TRBJ1-5; D is possibly TRBD1 (5 bases). Per the germline V gene, CDR1 is LNHDA and CDR2 is SQIVND (reference sequence). With 3 bases removed from V and 0 bases from J, the gap between germline ends came to 12 bases. This CDR3 contains 16 residues. The CDR3 sequence: CASSIFETASNQPQHF. Written as DNA, the CDR3 is TGTGCCAGTAGTATCTTTGAGACAGCTAGCAATCAGCCCCAGCATTTT.

V and J are TRBV24-1 and TRBJ2-5, with D hard to call. Germline V gene lookup returns CDR1 KGHDR and CDR2 SFDVKD. The CDR3 sequence is 15 residues long. The V end lost 2 bases, the J end lost 3 bases, and 12 bases lay between the germline ends. The chain's CDR3 is CATSDSLGLKETQYF. In nucleotides, the CDR3 is TGTGCCACCAGTGATTCACTCGGGTTGAAAGAGACCCAGTACTTC.

This clone was detected a few times. The chain links TRBV5-4 to TRBJ1-1; possible D gene TRBD1, 5 bases. This CDR3 region has 14 residues. The V end lost 5 bases, the J end lost 0 bases, and 11 bases lay between the germline ends. Germline-derived CDR1 and CDR2 are SGHNT and YYREEE (reference sequence). The CDR3: CASSKGQLNTEAFF. The CDR3 DNA is TGTGCCAGCAGTAAGGGGCAGTTGAACACTGAAGCTTTCTTT.

V is TRBV25-1 and J is TRBJ1-3, with a weak D call TRBD1 (5 bases). Germline V gene lookup returns CDR1 MGHDK and CDR2 SYGVNS. The CDR3 runs to 16 residues. The ends were cut back, 6 bases at V and 0 bases at J, with 15 bases in the middle. The CDR3 bases are TGTGCCAGCAGCGAAGCCGGGGGATCCTCTGGAAACACCATATATTTT. This translates into CASSEAGGSSGNTIYF. Full variable domain (rest looked up from reference TRBV25-1 and TRBJ1-3): EADIYQTPRYLVIGTGKKITLECSQTMGHDKMYWYQQDPGMELHLIHYSYGVNSTEKGDLSSESTVSRIRTEHFPLTLESARPSHTSQYLCASSEAGGSSGNTIYFGEGSWLTVV.

The chain links TRBV12-3 or TRBV12-4 to TRBJ1-1; a possible D gene is TRBD1 (6 bases). This CDR3 contains 13 residues. Trimming cost V 11 bases and J 3 bases, with 16 bases left between them. CDR3 coding DNA: TGTGCCGGTAACAGGGACGGGGACACTGAAGCTTTCTTT. It encodes CAGNRDGDTEAFF.

V and J are TRBV7-3 and TRBJ1-6, with D perhaps TRBD1 (6 bases). CDR1 is SGHTA, CDR2 FQGTGA, per germline. The CDR3 totals 14 residues. V was trimmed by 2 bases and J by 10 bases, leaving 12 bases between them. CDR3 protein: CASSLAGEGSPLHF. CDR3 DNA: TGTGCCAGCAGCTTAGCAGGGGAGGGATCACCCCTCCACTTT.

This chain joins TRBV6-5 and TRBJ1-4; no firm D call. This CDR3 is 12 amino acids long. Trimming cost V 7 bases and J 7 bases, with 10 bases left between them. Per the germline V gene, CDR1 is MNHEY and CDR2 is SVGAGI. CDR3 in amino acids: CASNPGLEKLFF. The CDR3 DNA follows: TGTGCCAGCAATCCTGGGCTTGAAAAACTGTTTTTT.

The V gene is TRBV28, the J gene TRBJ1-2; weak D call: TRBD1 (5 bases). The CDR3 length is 14 residues. V gave up 3 bases and J gave up 2 bases, with 10 bases separating them. Germline lookup yields CDR1 MDHEN and CDR2 SYDVKM. DNA for the CDR3: TGTGCCAGCAGTTTTCTCCCAGGGAACTATGGCTACACCTTC. This codes for CASSFLPGNYGYTF.

J is TRBJ1-6 and V is TRBV9; D is undetermined. Germline assignment: CDR1 SGDLS and CDR2 YYNGEE. Trimming shortened V by 0 bases and J by 7 bases, and 5 bases separated the two germline ends. There are 13 residues in the CDR3. CDR3: CASSVDLNSPLHF. As DNA, the CDR3 is TGTGCCAGCAGCGTAGACTTGAATTCACCCCTCCACTTT.

The chain couples TRBV21-1 to TRBJ2-4; the listed D gene, TRBD1, was not tested against the DNA. TRBV21-1 is deemed a pseudogene. The CDR3 extends over 15 amino acids. CDR3 region: CASKPPNIAKNIQYF. The CDR3 DNA reads TGTGCCAGCAAACCCCCCAACATAGCCAAAAACATTCAGTACTTC.

This sequence joins TRBV7-2 and TRBJ2-3; 9 nucleotides line up with TRBD2. Germline V CDR1 and CDR2: SGHTA, FQGNSA. The CDR3 runs to 15 residues. V lost 1 base and J lost 5; bases outside the gene matches: 4. DNA of the CDR3: TGTGCCAGCAGCTTAGGGGGACTAGCCCTAGATACGCAGTATTTT. Translated, it gives CASSLGGLALDTQYF.

The chain uses TRBV5-1 and TRBJ2-2; 8 nucleotides align to TRBD1. Germline values: CDR1 SGHRS, CDR2 YFSETQ. There are 16 residues in the CDR3. J gave up 1 base and V 3 bases, and 5 bases lay outside the gene matches. The CDR3 bases are TGCGCCAGCAGCTCCCAGGGGGCGCAGAACACCGGGGAGCTGTTTTTT. It specifies CASSSQGAQNTGELFF.

This clone has more than one count but fewer than ten. The V call is TRBV6-6, the J call TRBJ1-2; 7 bases agree with TRBD1. J was trimmed by 4 bases and V by 6 bases; bases with no gene match: 11. The length of the CDR3 is 15 residues. CDR1 is MNHNY and CDR2 is SVGAGI in the germline V gene (reference sequence). The CDR3 here is CASSPQRQGSYGYTF. The CDR3 nucleotides are TGTGCCAGCAGCCCCCAGCGACAGGGCTCCTATGGCTACACCTTC.